The rows below give T cell receptor beta chains drawn from one sample of a study of blood T cell repertoires in COVID-19. TCRdb's table, derived via immunoSEQ multiplex PCR, lists solely in-frame clones and lacks some. The profile shows about 210,000 clones, about 85% of them singletons. Sequenced: peripheral blood. The source of these receptors is a woman aged 80 or over with acute or convalescent COVID-19. Each CDR3 is given with its conserved first and last residue. D genes are given only for firm matches. A row's size may be missing; if present it is once, few, many or a size class.

TRBV29-1	NA	TRBJ1-5	TRBD1	TGCAGCCCTGACAGGGGTAATCAGCCCCAGCATTTT	CSPDRGNQPQHF
TRBV7-9	NA	TRBJ1-5	NA	TGTGCCAGCAGCTCAGCAGGGGATAGCAATCAGCCCCAGCATTTT	CASSSAGDSNQPQHF
TRBV18	NA	TRBJ2-7	TRBD1	TGTGCCAGCTCACCAAGCTCCGGGACAGGGAGGACCTACGAGCAGTACTTC	CASSPSSGTGRTYEQYF
TRBV4-1	NA	TRBJ2-6	NA	TGCGCCAGCAGCCGGAGTGGGGCCAACGTCCTGACTTTC	CASSRSGANVLTF
TRBV4-3	NA	TRBJ1-4	NA	TGCGCCAGCAGCGCCACACCAGGGGAGGGCACTAATGAAAAACTGTTTTTT	CASSATPGEGTNEKLFF
TRBV30	NA	TRBJ1-1	TRBD1	TGTGCCTGGAGCCCGATTCGGGACAGTACTCACACTGAAGCTTTCTTT	CAWSPIRDSTHTEAFF
TRBV12-5	NA	TRBJ2-3	TRBD2	TGTGCTAGTGGTTTAAGCGGGACCGGAGATACGCAGTATTTT	CASGLSGTGDTQYF
TRBV28	NA	TRBJ2-5	TRBD1	TGTGCCAGCAGTCGGCCAGGGACAGGACAAGAGACCCAGTACTTC	CASSRPGTGQETQYF
TRBV5-1	NA	TRBJ1-1	NA	TGCGCCAGCAGCTTCGAGGAGGGCACTGAAGCTTTCTTT	CASSFEEGTEAFF
TRBV28	NA	TRBJ1-3	NA	TGTGCCAGCAGTTTATACTCGTCGGGAAACACCATATATTTT	CASSLYSSGNTIYF
TRBV5-4	NA	TRBJ2-1	TRBD2	TGTGCCAGCAGCCTAGGGACTAGCGGGAGTAAAGGATACAATGAGCAGTTCTTC	CASSLGTSGSKGYNEQFF
TRBV19	NA	TRBJ2-7	TRBD1	TGTGCCAGTAGTATTGAACAGGGGACATACGAGCAGTACTTC	CASSIEQGTYEQYF
TRBV19	NA	TRBJ2-7	NA	TGTGCCAGTAGCCTTAGCGGGACAGTTCGCGAGCAGTACTTC	CASSLSGTVREQYF
TRBV2	few	TRBJ1-5	NA	TGTGCCAGCAGCAGAACAGAAAATCAGCCCCAGCATTTT	CASSRTENQPQHF
TRBV28	once	TRBJ1-1	NA	TGTGCCAGCAGTTTGGGTAGTAGCGGGAACACTGAAGCTTTCTTT	CASSLGSSGNTEAFF
TRBV28	NA	TRBJ1-6	NA	TGTGCCAGCGCCCTTGGCCGTAACTATAATTCACCCCTCCACTTT	CASALGRNYNSPLHF
TRBV5-1	NA	TRBJ2-5	TRBD2	TGCGCCAGCAGCCCTACTAGCGGAAAAAGGCAAGAGACCCAGTACTTC	CASSPTSGKRQETQYF
TRBV5-1	NA	TRBJ2-2	NA	TGCGCCAGCAGCCTCCGGGACTTGAACACCGGGGAGCTGTTTTTT	CASSLRDLNTGELFF
TRBV7-2	NA	TRBJ1-1	NA	TGTGCCAGCAGATGGGGGGGGAACACTGAAGCTTTCTTT	CASRWGGNTEAFF
TRBV7-2	NA	TRBJ1-4	NA	TGTGCCAGCAGCTTAAGGTTTCGGGGGGTGGACGGTGAAAAACTGTTTTTT	CASSLRFRGVDGEKLFF
TRBV4-1	NA	TRBJ1-4	TRBD1	TGCGCCAGCAACCGACAGGGGGGTGAAAAACTGTTTTTT	CASNRQGGEKLFF
TRBV9	NA	TRBJ2-2	TRBD1	TGTGCCAGCACCATTCTAGGGGGCGGCACCGGGGAGCTGTTTTTT	CASTILGGGTGELFF
TRBV7-7	NA	TRBJ2-1	TRBD1	TGTGCTAGCAGCTTATCCGGGACAGGGAAAGGGAATGAGCAGTTCTTC	CASSLSGTGKGNEQFF
TRBV6-2/TRBV6-3	NA	TRBJ2-6	TRBD1	TGTGCCAGCAGTTATCCCAGGGGGTTAAACTCTGGGGCCAACGTCCTGACTTTC	CASSYPRGLNSGANVLTF
TRBV18	NA	TRBJ2-1	NA	TGTGCCAGCTCACCCTTTCGGAGGAGCGCGGGTTTTGAGCAGTTCTTC	CASSPFRRSAGFEQFF
TRBV6-6	few	TRBJ1-1	TRBD1	TGTGCCAGCAGGACAGACAGGGTTGAAGCTTTCTTT	CASRTDRVEAFF
TRBV6-9	NA	TRBJ1-6	TRBD1	TGTGCCAGCAGTTACGGGACAGCGAACTACCCCTCCTATAATTCACCCCTCCACTTT	CASSYGTANYPSYNSPLHF
TRBV5-1	NA	TRBJ2-1	NA	TGCGCCAGCAGCCTGGACTATCTGGCCAATGAGCAGTTCTTC	CASSLDYLANEQFF
TRBV15	NA	TRBJ1-1	NA	TGTGCCACCAGCACCGTTGACACGAGTGAAGCTTTCTTT	CATSTVDTSEAFF
TRBV5-5	NA	TRBJ1-1	TRBD1	TGTGCCAGCAGCTCGCTGGACAGGGTCGGTCCGTGGAAAGCTTTCTTT	CASSSLDRVGPWKAFF
TRBV5-4	NA	TRBJ1-2	TRBD1	TGTGCCAGCAGCTCCCCGACAGGGATCTATGGCTACACCTTC	CASSSPTGIYGYTF
TRBV4-3	NA	TRBJ1-2	NA	TGCGCCAGCAGCCAAGAGAACTTTAACTATGGCTACACCTTC	CASSQENFNYGYTF
TRBV7-2	NA	TRBJ1-4	TRBD1	TGTGCCAGCAGCTTAGGTTGGGGACAGCCTAATGAAAAACTGTTTTTT	CASSLGWGQPNEKLFF
TRBV7-2	NA	TRBJ1-1	TRBD1	TGTGCCAGCAGCTTCGGGACAGAGACTGAAGCTTTCTTT	CASSFGTETEAFF
TRBV7-9	NA	TRBJ2-7	TRBD1	TGTGCCAGCAGGTCCGGGACAGGGAGGACCTACGAGCAGTACTTC	CASRSGTGRTYEQYF
TRBV5-1	NA	TRBJ2-5	NA	TGCGCCAGCAATTTGATCCCTCGGGAGACCCAGTACTTC	CASNLIPRETQYF
TRBV7-7	NA	TRBJ1-4	TRBD1	TGTGCTAGCAGCCCCCGACAGGGGGGAAATGAAAAACTGTTTTTT	CASSPRQGGNEKLFF
TRBV28	NA	TRBJ1-1	NA	TGTGCCAGCAGCTCGCAGGGGCAAGGGGTCACTGAAGCTTTCTTT	CASSSQGQGVTEAFF
TRBV6-1	NA	TRBJ2-1	TRBD1	TGTGCCAGCAGTGAAGGGTGGACAGGGGGTGAGCAGTTCTTC	CASSEGWTGGEQFF
TRBV27	once	TRBJ2-5	NA	TGTGCCAGCACGCCGAGGTGGGCCGGGATCGGGGAGACCCAGTACTTC	CASTPRWAGIGETQYF
TRBV6-2/TRBV6-3	NA	TRBJ2-1	TRBD2	TGTGCCAGCAGTTACTCGGGCGGGAGGGCCAACAATGAGCAGTTCTTC	CASSYSGGRANNEQFF
TRBV21-1	NA	TRBJ2-1	NA	TGTGCCAGCAGTCGCGCGGTGGCCTACAATGAGCAGTTCTTC	CASSRAVAYNEQFF
TRBV30	once	TRBJ2-2	TRBD2	TGTGCCTGGACCATGGGGACTAGCGTAACCGGGGAGCTGTTTTTT	CAWTMGTSVTGELFF
TRBV27	NA	TRBJ1-3	TRBD1	TGTGCCAGCAGAAACAGGGGGAACTCTGGAAACACCATATATTTT	CASRNRGNSGNTIYF
TRBV15	NA	TRBJ1-5	NA	TGTGCCACCAGCAGAGATCTACAGGGAGGGAATCAGCCCCAGCATTTT	CATSRDLQGGNQPQHF